Given below is one T cell receptor beta chain in context. These data belong to a study of blood T cell repertoires in COVID-19. Here immunoSEQ multiplex PCR was the method, and the copy in TCRdb shows in-frame clones only, minus some. Among 300,000 to 350,000 clones listed, about nine tenths were seen once. CDR1 is SQVTM and CDR2 is ANQGSEA in the germline V gene. V gave up 7 bases and J gave up 1 base, with 32 bases separating them. The CDR3 is 20 amino acids. The TCR sequence derives from a man between 18 and 29 years old with active or convalescent COVID-19. This chain joins TRBV29-1 and TRBJ2-1; TRBD1 might be the D (6 bases). The sample comprised peripheral blood. CDR3 amino acids: CSAPPRMTGILTPSYNEQFF. Here the CDR3 DNA reads TGCAGCGCCCCCCCCCGGATGACAGGCATTTTGACCCCTTCCTACAATGAGCAGTTCTTC.